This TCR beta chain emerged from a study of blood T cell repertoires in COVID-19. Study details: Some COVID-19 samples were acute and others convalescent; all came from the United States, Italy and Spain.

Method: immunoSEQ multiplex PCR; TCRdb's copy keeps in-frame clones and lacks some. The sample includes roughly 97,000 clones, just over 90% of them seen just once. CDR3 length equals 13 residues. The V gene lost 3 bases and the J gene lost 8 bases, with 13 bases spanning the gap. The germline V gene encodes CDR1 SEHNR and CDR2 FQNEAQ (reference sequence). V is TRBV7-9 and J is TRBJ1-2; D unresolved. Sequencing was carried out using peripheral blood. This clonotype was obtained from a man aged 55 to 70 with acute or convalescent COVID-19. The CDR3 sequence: CASSFSIVRGYTF. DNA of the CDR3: TGTGCCAGCAGCTTTTCTATCGTGCGGGGCTACACCTTC.